This TCR beta chain was profiled in a study of blood T cell repertoires in COVID-19. Study summary: Whether acute or convalescent, the COVID-19 samples came from the United States, Italy and Spain. Sources were T cells, B-cell-depleted T cells, or PBMCs; the material itself was cDNA or gDNA.

Original analysis: Counts of nucleated cells, estimated from reference gene primer amplification, were obtained. This table comes from immunoSEQ multiplex PCR, and its TCRdb copy is limited to in-frame clones, with some not included. V, J and clone size are taken as reported in that table, and D and trimming were inferred from the DNA itself. The data contain some 100,000 clones, more than 65% of them singletons. This CDR3 comprises 15 residues. Trimming pared 6 bases from V and 5 bases from J, leaving 19 bases between. Germline V CDR1 and CDR2: MDHEN, SYDVKM. What was sequenced was peripheral blood. This TCR derives from a man older than 75 with active or convalescent COVID-19. The chain has TRBV28 and TRBJ1-2; perhaps TRBD1 as D (6 bases). CDR3 nucleotide sequence: TGTGCCAGCAGCCGTGGGGGGGGCGCCCAGTATGGCTACACCTTC. Amino acids: CASSRGGGAQYGYTF.